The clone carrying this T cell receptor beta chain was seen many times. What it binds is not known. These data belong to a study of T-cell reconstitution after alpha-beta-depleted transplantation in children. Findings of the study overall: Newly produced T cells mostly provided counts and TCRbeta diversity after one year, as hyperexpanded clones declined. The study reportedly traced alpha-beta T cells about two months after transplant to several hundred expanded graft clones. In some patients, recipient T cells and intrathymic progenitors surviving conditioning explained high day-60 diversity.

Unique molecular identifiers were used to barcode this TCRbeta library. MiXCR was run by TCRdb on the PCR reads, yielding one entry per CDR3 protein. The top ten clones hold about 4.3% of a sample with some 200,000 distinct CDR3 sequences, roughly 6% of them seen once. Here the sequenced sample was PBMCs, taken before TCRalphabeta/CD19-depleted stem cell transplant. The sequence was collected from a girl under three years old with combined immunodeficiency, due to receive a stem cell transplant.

The CDR3 DNA sequence: TGTGCCAGCAGCGTAGTCCCTAGCGGGACAGATACGCAGTATTTT. The encoded protein is CASSVVPSGTDTQYF. The rearrangement uses TRBV9 and TRBJ2-3, with 8 bases matching TRBD2. After removal of 0 bases from V and 3 bases from J, the junction contained 3 bases not matched to a gene. The germline gives CDR1 SGDLS, CDR2 YYNGEE. This CDR3 is 15 amino acids long.